One and the same sample provided the 30 T cell receptor beta chains below, sequenced in a study of breast tumors, draining lymph nodes, adjacent tissues. Samples came from axillary lymph nodes draining the breast cancer. TCRdb recomputed calls from the multiplex PCR reads with MiXCR, one row per CDR3 protein. The top ten clones hold 1.2% to 1.5% of a sample with over 200,000 distinct CDR3 sequences, about 34% of them seen once. The sequenced material came from axillary lymph node tissue. All receptors derive from a female donor with breast cancer. Some clones in this sample may be carry-over from other donors' samples.

This clonotype was counted a few times. This chain connects TRBV6-2 or TRBV6-3 to TRBJ2-5, with TRBD1 matching over 8 bases. The V gene's germline CDR1 is MNHEY and CDR2 SVGEGT. The J segment lost 8 bases and the V segment lost 4 bases, leaving 12 bases of the junction unmatched. The CDR3 extends over 15 amino acids. The CDR3 sequence: CASSFRTTGGKTQYF. The CDR3 DNA follows: TGTGCCAGCAGTTTCCGGACAACAGGGGGGAAAACCCAGTACTTC.

The V call is TRBV4-1, the J call TRBJ2-6; D not certain. CDR1 and CDR2 from the germline V gene are MGHRA and YSYEKL. Trimming removed 1 base at V and 17 bases at J, with 12 bases between. The CDR3 loop spans 12 amino acids. CDR3 DNA sequence: TGCGCCAGCAGCCAAGGCACGGACGGCATGACTTTC. It yields the protein CASSQGTDGMTF.

This clonotype was seen at least ten times. The V call is TRBV18, the J call TRBJ1-2; TRBD1 might be the D (5 bases). The CDR3 consists of 14 residues. CDR1 is KGHSH, CDR2 LQKENI, per germline. V dropped 3 bases and J dropped 5 bases, with 13 bases sitting between them. The CDR3 DNA is TGTGCCAGCTCACCGGGGCTAAGTAATTATGGCTACACCTTC. Amino acids: CASSPGLSNYGYTF.

This clonotype was seen repeatedly, ten times or more. The chain carries TRBV5-1 and TRBJ2-7; a possible D gene is TRBD2 (6 bases). Germline V CDR1 and CDR2: SGHRS, YFSETQ. The CDR3 has 15 amino acids. V shed 3 bases and J shed 3 bases, with 16 bases lying between them. In DNA form, the CDR3 reads TGCGCCAGCAGCTGGCCCTCGTCTAGCGACTACGAGCAGTACTTC. It codes for CASSWPSSSDYEQYF.

This clonotype was seen at least ten times. This rearrangement joins TRBV20-1 to TRBJ2-5; D gene unclear. The V end was cut by 6 bases, the J end by 2 bases, with 4 bases between. Germline lookup yields CDR1 DFQATT and CDR2 SNEGSKA (reference sequence). The CDR3 is 10 amino acids. The CDR3 loop reads CSAQQETQYF. The CDR3 bases are TGCAGTGCGCAGCAAGAGACCCAGTACTTC.

In this sample, this clonotype turned up a few times. A single base separates this from a much larger clone, so it may be a read error. The genes are TRBV20-1 and TRBJ1-5; D remains unclear. The CDR3 has 15 amino acids. In germline, CDR1 is DFQATT, CDR2 SNEGSKA (reference sequence). CDR3 nucleotide sequence: TGCAGTGCTAGAGTTTCCGGGAATAGCACTCAGCCCCAGCATTTT. Translation: CSARVSGNSTQPQHF.

The chain combines TRBV28 with TRBJ2-2, with TRBD1 identical over 9 bases. The CDR3 is made up of 16 amino acids. Germline assignment: CDR1 MDHEN and CDR2 SYDVKM. The trim removed 8 bases at V and 2 bases at J, leaving 9 bases unmatched. CDR3 DNA: TGTGCCAGCTGGGGGGTGGGACAGGGAAACACCGGGGAGCTGTTTTTT. This codes for CASWGVGQGNTGELFF.

At least ten counts were recorded for this clonotype. V and J are TRBV12-3 or TRBV12-4 and TRBJ2-5, with 12 bases fitting TRBD2. The CDR3 loop spans 15 amino acids. V lost 7 bases to trimming and J lost 4 bases; unmatched junction nucleotides: 7. CDR3 nucleotides: TGTGCCAGCACTCCTAGCGGGAGGGGGCGAGAGACCCAGTACTTC. Translation: CASTPSGRGRETQYF.

This clonotype has at least ten counts. The rearrangement uses TRBV20-1 and TRBJ1-5; D may be TRBD1 (5 bases). V lost 1 base, J lost 6 bases, and 16 bases lay in between. The CDR3 runs 15 residues. The germline CDR1 and CDR2 sequences are DFQATT and SNEGSKA (reference sequence). In DNA form, the CDR3 reads TGCAGTGCTAGAGGGTTAGAGGATGGGGGTCAGCCCCAGCATTTT. Translating it yields CSARGLEDGGQPQHF.

This clonotype was observed at least ten times. The rearrangement uses TRBV7-9 and TRBJ2-3, with 13 bases identical to TRBD2. Unmatched junction bases numbered 12, after V lost 7 bases and J lost 2 bases. In germline, CDR1 is SEHNR, CDR2 FQNEAQ (reference sequence). The CDR3 extends over 18 amino acids. The DNA for the CDR3 is TGTGCCAGCACCAAGGGACTAGCGGGAAACCGGGCCACAGATACGCAGTATTTT. As protein: CASTKGLAGNRATDTQYF.

Ten or more counts support this clonotype. This rearrangement joins TRBV7-6 to TRBJ1-2; D not resolved. Between the trimmed V and J ends, which lost 5 bases and 4 bases, there was a span of 11 bases. The CDR3 length is 13 residues. Germline CDR1 and CDR2: SGHVS and FNYEAQ. The CDR3 here is CASSLSDFYGYTF. The CDR3 nucleotides read TGTGCCAGCAGCCTCTCCGACTTCTATGGCTACACCTTC.

The DNA of the CDR3 is TGTGCCAGCAGATTTTGGGACACTGAAGCTTTCTTT. It codes for CASRFWDTEAFF. The chain links TRBV12-3 or TRBV12-4 to TRBJ1-1; no clear D. The CDR3 consists of 12 residues. V was shortened by 6 bases and J by 3 bases, with 8 bases between the two germline ends.

Many counts were recorded for this clonotype. The J gene is TRBJ2-3, the V gene TRBV6-5; 11 bases are shared with TRBD2. The CDR3 contains 14 residues. The germline gives CDR1 MNHEY, CDR2 SVGAGI. V was pared by 6 bases and J by 5 bases, with 4 bases of the junction left unmatched. The CDR3, as DNA: TGTGCCAGCAGAATAGCGGGAGGGGGAGATACGCAGTATTTT. Translating it yields CASRIAGGGDTQYF.

Worth noting for this clonotype: One end of the junction is discordant with germline, which a read error may explain. This chain joins TRBV24-1 and TRBJ2-2; 8 bases line up with TRBD1. Per the germline V gene, CDR1 is KGHDR and CDR2 is SFDVKD. CDR3 length equals 12 residues. The CDR3 reads CATRTGAGELLF. In DNA, the CDR3 is TGTGCCACCAGGACAGGGGCCGGGGAGCTGCTTTTT.

Concerning this clonotype itself: A much larger clone sits a single nucleotide away, making a read error possible. This sequence joins TRBV20-1 and TRBJ2-7; TRBD2 might be the D (5 bases). The germline V gene has CDR1 DFQATT and CDR2 SNEGSKA (reference sequence). The CDR3 is 11 amino acids. The CDR3 DNA is TGCAGTGCTATCCCGGGATACGAGCAGTCCTTC. Translated: CSAIPGYEQSF.

Comment on this clonotype: This may be a read error, as it is one base from a much larger clone. The J gene is TRBJ2-7, the V gene TRBV4-1; D gene uncertain. CDR1 MGHRA and CDR2 YSYEKL come from the germline V gene. There are 15 residues in the CDR3. This CDR3 reads CTSSQDLSLVYEQYF. The CDR3 DNA reads TGCACCAGCAGCCAAGATCTCAGTTTAGTATACGAGCAGTACTTC.

The chain couples TRBV20-1 to TRBJ1-2; TRBD1 matches 9 bases. The length of the CDR3 is 18 residues. Germline V CDR1 and CDR2: DFQATT, SNEGSKA (reference sequence). The trim removed 2 bases at V and 8 bases at J, leaving 21 bases unmatched. In DNA form, the CDR3 reads TGCAGTGCTAGATACCTGGGATCGGACAGGGGACGGGAAGGAGGCTACACCTTC. This translates into CSARYLGSDRGREGGYTF.

About this clonotype itself: One junction end does not reproduce the germline sequence, and a read error may be involved. This rearrangement joins TRBV5-1 to TRBJ1-6; D remains ambiguous. Germline V gives CDR1 SGHRS, CDR2 YFSETQ. This CDR3 spans 14 amino acids. The CDR3 DNA sequence: TGCGCCAGCAGGCCGAGGACGGATAATTCCCCCCTCCACTTT. It is translated as CASRPRTDNSPLHF.

This clonotype was counted at least ten times. CDR3: CASSVDRGQNQPQHF. CDR3 nucleotide sequence: TGTGCCAGCAGTGTAGATAGGGGACAGAATCAGCCCCAGCATTTT. V is TRBV6-1 and J is TRBJ1-5; 7 nucleotides agree with TRBD1. CDR1 and CDR2 (germline): MNHNS, SASEGT. V was clipped by 4 bases and J by 4 bases; unmatched bases: 7. This CDR3 has 15 residues.

At least ten counts were recorded for this clonotype. The V call is TRBV7-3, the J call TRBJ2-1, with 8 bases matching TRBD2. The germline V gene encodes CDR1 SGHTA and CDR2 FQGTGA. The CDR3 has 15 amino acids. J was trimmed by 5 bases and V by 0 bases; bases with no gene match: 3. The CDR3 spells CASSLTLGLDNEQFF. The DNA of the CDR3 is TGTGCCAGCAGCTTAACGCTGGGACTAGACAATGAGCAGTTCTTC.

This clonotype was seen at least ten times. The J gene is TRBJ2-3, the V gene TRBV5-1; 9 bases are a match to TRBD2. Unmatched junction bases numbered 7, after V lost 6 bases and J lost 2 bases. CDR1 is SGHRS and CDR2 is YFSETQ in the germline V gene. The CDR3 is made up of 15 amino acids. The CDR3: CASTRRTSDTDTQYF. In DNA, the CDR3 is TGCGCCAGCACCAGGCGGACTAGCGACACAGATACGCAGTATTTT.

With respect to this clonotype: A much more abundant neighbour one base away suggests this may be a read error. V and J are TRBV28 and TRBJ2-7; TRBD1 matches at 7 bases. Trimming took 8 bases from V and 4 from J; bases not matched to a gene: 5. This CDR3 comprises 12 residues. Germline V gene lookup returns CDR1 MDHEN and CDR2 SYDVKM. Here the CDR3 reads CASGTATYEQYF. In DNA form, the CDR3 reads TGTGCCAGCGGGACAGCCACTTACGAGCAGTACTTC.

This clonotype was counted at least ten times. The genes are TRBV6-5 and TRBJ1-2, with D perhaps matching TRBD1 (5 bases). Germline V CDR1 and CDR2: MNHEY, SVGAGI. V gave up 6 bases and J gave up 5 bases, with 16 bases separating them. This CDR3 comprises 14 residues. The CDR3 region is CASRPPGREYGYTF. The DNA of the CDR3 is TGTGCCAGCAGACCCCCGGGACGGGAATATGGCTACACCTTC.

There are many counts of this clonotype. The V call is TRBV4-1, the J call TRBJ2-3; TRBD2 agrees at 7 bases. The length of the CDR3 is 16 residues. Germline assignment: CDR1 MGHRA and CDR2 YSYEKL. After removal of 1 base from V and 2 bases from J, the junction contained 6 bases not matched to a gene. CDR3 in DNA: TGCGCCAGCAGCCAAGGTGTAACTAGCGTCACAGATACGCAGTATTTT. Translating gives CASSQGVTSVTDTQYF.

This clonotype was found many times. J is TRBJ2-5 and V is TRBV10-3; unclear D gene. Trimming took off 3 bases at V and 5 bases at J, with 10 bases between the two ends. This CDR3 contains 13 residues. Germline V gene lookup returns CDR1 ENHRY and CDR2 SYGVKD. CDR3 coding DNA: TGTGCCATCAGTGAAGGTCCCCGGGAGACCCAGTACTTC. As protein: CAISEGPRETQYF.

This clonotype was picked up many times. This clone may be a read error of a much larger clone one base away. The chain combines TRBV20-1 with TRBJ1-2; tentatively, D is TRBD1 (5 bases). V was trimmed by 0 bases and J by 4 bases, leaving 15 bases between them. CDR3 size: 15 residues. In germline, CDR1 is DFQATT, CDR2 SNEGSKA (reference sequence). CDR3 protein: CSARDNGGATYGYTF. The CDR3 DNA is TGCAGTGCTAGAGATAATGGGGGTGCGACCTATGGCTACACCTTC.

The V and J genes are TRBV9 and TRBJ1-2; D possibly corresponds to TRBD1 (6 bases). The CDR3 is 13 amino acids. The germline V gene encodes CDR1 SGDLS and CDR2 YYNGEE. V dropped 2 bases and J dropped 14 bases, with 19 bases sitting between them. The CDR3 DNA sequence: TGTGCCAGCAGCGTCATCGCGGTGGGGGCGTTAACCTTC. Translated: CASSVIAVGALTF.

Ten or more counts support this clonotype. This rearrangement joins TRBV12-3 or TRBV12-4 to TRBJ2-1, with D possibly being TRBD2 (5 bases). V lost 1 base and J 4 bases, leaving 8 bases between the germline ends. The CDR3 runs 14 residues. The CDR3 here is CASSLGGAYNEQFF. DNA of the CDR3: TGTGCCAGCAGTTTAGGGGGAGCTTACAATGAGCAGTTCTTC.

The chain carries TRBV2 and TRBJ2-7; D not resolved. This CDR3 comprises 15 residues. Trimming removed 5 bases from V and 1 base from J, with 15 bases in between. Per the germline V gene, CDR1 is SNHLY and CDR2 is FYNNEI. CDR3 nucleotide sequence: TGTGCCAGCAGTAGACCAGCGAGGCAATCCTACGAGCAGTACTTC. Its translation is CASSRPARQSYEQYF.

This clonotype came up many times. V gene TRBV4-1 combines with J gene TRBJ2-3; D is perhaps TRBD1 or TRBD2 (5 bases each). From germline, CDR1 is MGHRA and CDR2 YSYEKL. This CDR3 spans 18 amino acids. V shed 4 bases and J shed 4 bases, with 24 bases lying between them. CDR3 loop: CASSRSRGRGGGSDTQYF. The CDR3, as DNA: TGCGCCAGCAGCCGAAGTCGAGGTCGGGGTGGGGGATCAGATACGCAGTATTTT.